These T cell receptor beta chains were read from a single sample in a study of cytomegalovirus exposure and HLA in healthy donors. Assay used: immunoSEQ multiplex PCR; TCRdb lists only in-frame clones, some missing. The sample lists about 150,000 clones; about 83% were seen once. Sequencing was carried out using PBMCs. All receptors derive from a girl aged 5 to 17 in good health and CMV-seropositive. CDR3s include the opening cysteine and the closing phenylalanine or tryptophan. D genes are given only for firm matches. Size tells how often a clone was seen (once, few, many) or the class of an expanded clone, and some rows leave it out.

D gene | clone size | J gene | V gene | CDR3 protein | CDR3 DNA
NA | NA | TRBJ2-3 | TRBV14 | CASSPVPRATDTQYF | TGTGCCAGCAGCCCTGTCCCCAGGGCAACAGATACGCAGTATTTT
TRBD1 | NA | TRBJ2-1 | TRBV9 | CASNPGQGYNEQFF | TGTGCCAGCAACCCGGGACAGGGCTACAATGAGCAGTTCTTC
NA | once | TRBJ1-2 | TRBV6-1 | CASSEVSGETKMGYTF | TGTGCCAGCAGTGAAGTATCAGGGGAAACTAAAATGGGCTACACCTTC
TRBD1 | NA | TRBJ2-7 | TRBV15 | CATSTRTGQGSEQYF | TGTGCCACCAGCACACGAACCGGACAGGGATCCGAGCAGTACTTC
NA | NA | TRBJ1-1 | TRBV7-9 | CASSSPGGYTEAFF | TGTGCCAGCAGCTCACCCGGGGGGTACACTGAAGCTTTCTTT
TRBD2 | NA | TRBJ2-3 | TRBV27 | CASSLSGLAGTQYF | TGTGCCAGCAGTTTATCGGGGCTAGCGGGGACGCAGTATTTT
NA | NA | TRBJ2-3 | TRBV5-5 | CASSTGRGGTDTQYF | TGTGCCAGCAGCACCGGCAGGGGGGGCACAGATACGCAGTATTTT
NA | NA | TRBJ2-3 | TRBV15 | CATSTPEGGDTDTQYF | TGTGCCACCAGCACACCCGAGGGCGGGGACACAGATACGCAGTATTTT
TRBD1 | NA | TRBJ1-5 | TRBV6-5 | CASSSTGSNQPQHF | TGTGCCAGCAGTTCGACAGGGAGCAATCAGCCCCAGCATTTT
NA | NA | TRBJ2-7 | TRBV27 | CASSLSRVDEQYF | TGTGCCAGCAGTTTATCGAGGGTTGACGAGCAGTACTTC
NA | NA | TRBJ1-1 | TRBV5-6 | CASSLRFTEAFF | TGTGCCAGCAGCTTGCGGTTCACTGAAGCTTTCTTT
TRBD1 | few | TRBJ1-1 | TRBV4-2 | CASSHVGQGNTEAFF | TGTGCCAGCAGCCATGTCGGACAGGGGAACACTGAAGCTTTCTTT
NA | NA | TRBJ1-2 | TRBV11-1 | CASSLGGRGSGYGYTF | TGTGCCAGCAGCTTAGGTGGCAGGGGTTCTGGCTATGGCTACACCTTC
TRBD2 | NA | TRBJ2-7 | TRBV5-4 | CASSSWEGSVQYF | TGTGCCAGCAGCTCATGGGAGGGTAGTGTGCAGTACTTC
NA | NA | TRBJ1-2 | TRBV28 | CASSFQGSYGYTF | TGTGCCAGCAGTTTCCAGGGATCCTATGGCTACACCTTC
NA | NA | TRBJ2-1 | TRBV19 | CASIGAGPSSYNEQFF | TGTGCCAGTATTGGAGCGGGCCCGAGCTCCTACAATGAGCAGTTCTTC
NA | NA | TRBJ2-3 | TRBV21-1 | CASSKSHSGGPLTDTQYF | TGTGCCAGCAGCAAAAGCCATAGCGGGGGACCGCTTACAGATACGCAGTATTTT
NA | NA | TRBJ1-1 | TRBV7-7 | CASSLAQGAEAFF | TGTGCTAGCAGCTTAGCGCAGGGTGCTGAAGCTTTCTTT
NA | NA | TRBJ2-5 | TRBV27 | CASSFGLLETQYF | TGTGCCAGCAGTTTTGGTCTACTAGAGACCCAGTACTTC
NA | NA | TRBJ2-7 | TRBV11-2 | CASSFPGDLRTYEQYF | TGTGCCAGCAGCTTCCCGGGGGACCTTAGGACCTACGAGCAGTACTTC
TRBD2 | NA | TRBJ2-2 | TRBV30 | CAWSVSGGPSGELFF | TGTGCCTGGAGTGTGTCGGGGGGGCCAAGCGGGGAGCTGTTTTTT
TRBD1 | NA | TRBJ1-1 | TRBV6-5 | CASRRTGSNTEAFF | TGTGCCAGCAGACGGACAGGGTCGAACACTGAAGCTTTCTTT
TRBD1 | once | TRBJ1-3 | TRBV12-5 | CASAHPDRAGNTIYF | TGTGCTAGTGCTCACCCGGACAGGGCTGGAAACACCATATATTTT
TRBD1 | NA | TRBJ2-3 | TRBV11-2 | CASSVTGTGVTDTQYF | TGTGCCAGCAGCGTAACCGGGACAGGGGTCACAGATACGCAGTATTTT
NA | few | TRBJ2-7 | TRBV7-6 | CASSPRAGPNYEQYF | TGTGCCAGCAGCCCCCGGGCAGGGCCAAACTACGAGCAGTACTTC
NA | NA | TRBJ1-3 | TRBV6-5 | CASSVQGSGNTIYF | TGTGCCAGCAGCGTCCAGGGCTCTGGAAACACCATATATTTT
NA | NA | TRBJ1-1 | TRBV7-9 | CASSPDGGGMNTEAFF | TGTGCCAGCAGCCCGGACGGGGGAGGAATGAACACTGAAGCTTTCTTT
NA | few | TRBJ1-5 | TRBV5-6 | CASSLWAGANQPQHF | TGTGCCAGCAGCTTGTGGGCAGGGGCAAATCAGCCCCAGCATTTT
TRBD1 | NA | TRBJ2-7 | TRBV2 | CASSESPRGSLLYEQYF | TGTGCCAGCAGTGAAAGTCCCAGGGGGTCCCTTCTCTACGAGCAGTACTTC
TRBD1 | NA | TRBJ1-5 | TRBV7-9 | CSSSPIGDRGNQPQHF | TGTTCCAGCAGCCCGATCGGCGACAGGGGGAATCAGCCCCAGCATTTT
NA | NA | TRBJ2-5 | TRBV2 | CASSEVATPQETQYF | TGTGCCAGCAGTGAAGTGGCCACACCCCAAGAGACCCAGTACTTC
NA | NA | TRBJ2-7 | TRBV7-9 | CASSLEGFTNYEQYF | TGTGCCAGCAGCTTAGAAGGTTTCACTAACTACGAGCAGTACTTC
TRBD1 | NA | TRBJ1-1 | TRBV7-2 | CASSLRQGVNTEAFF | TGTGCCAGCAGCTTAAGACAGGGGGTGAACACTGAAGCTTTCTTT
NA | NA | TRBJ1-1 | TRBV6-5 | CASSASGTNTEAFF | TGTGCCAGCAGTGCGTCCGGGACTAACACTGAAGCTTTCTTT
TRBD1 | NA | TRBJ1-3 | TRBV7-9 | CSSSLNSRGTGSGNTIYF | TGTTCCAGCAGCCTTAACTCCCGAGGGACAGGGTCTGGAAACACCATATATTTT
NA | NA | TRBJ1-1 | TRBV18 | CASSPRQGGTEAFF | TGTGCCAGCTCACCACGGCAGGGCGGTACGGAAGCTTTCTTT
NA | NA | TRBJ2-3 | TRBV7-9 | CASSLDFELTDTQYF | TGTGCCAGCAGCTTAGACTTTGAGTTGACAGATACGCAGTATTTT
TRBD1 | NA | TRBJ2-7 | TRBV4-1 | CASSQVGTGPYEQYF | TGCGCCAGCAGCCAAGTTGGGACAGGGCCCTACGAGCAGTACTTC
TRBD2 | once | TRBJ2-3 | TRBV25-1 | CASSEGISGGFYTQYF | TGTGCCAGCAGTGAAGGTATTAGCGGGGGATTCTATACGCAGTATTTT
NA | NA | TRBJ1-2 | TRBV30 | CAWSTNGDRIGYTF | TGTGCCTGGAGTACAAACGGAGACAGAATTGGCTACACCTTC
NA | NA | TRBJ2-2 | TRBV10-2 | CASSAVFTNTGELFF | TGCGCCAGTTCAGCGGTTTTCACGAACACCGGGGAGCTGTTTTTT
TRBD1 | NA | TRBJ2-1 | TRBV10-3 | CAISGDSNEQFF | TGTGCCATCAGTGGGGACAGCAATGAGCAGTTCTTC
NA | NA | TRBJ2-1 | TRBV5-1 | CASSLTGGLEQFF | TGCGCCAGCAGCTTAACGGGGGGCCTGGAGCAGTTCTTC
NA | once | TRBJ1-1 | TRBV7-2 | CASSPSRLNTEAFF | TGTGCCAGCAGCCCATCCAGGCTGAACACTGAAGCTTTCTTT
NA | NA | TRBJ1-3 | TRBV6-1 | CAIVQGRGNTIYF | TGTGCCATTGTACAGGGTAGGGGAAACACCATATATTTT
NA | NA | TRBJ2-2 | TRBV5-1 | CASSLAVGRVINTGELFF | TGCGCCAGCAGCTTGGCGGTAGGCAGGGTCATTAACACCGGGGAGCTGTTTTTT
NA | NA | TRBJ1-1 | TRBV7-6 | CASSPVGTEAFF | TGTGCCAGCAGCCCGGTCGGGACTGAAGCTTTCTTT
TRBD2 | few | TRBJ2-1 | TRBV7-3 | CASSLLAGGPNEQFF | TGTGCCAGCAGCCTTCTAGCGGGGGGCCCCAATGAGCAGTTCTTC
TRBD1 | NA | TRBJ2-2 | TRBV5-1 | CASSFGTAKYTGELFF | TGCGCCAGCAGCTTCGGGACAGCTAAATACACCGGGGAGCTGTTTTTT
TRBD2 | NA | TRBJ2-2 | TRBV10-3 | CAIGSSGGRTTGELFF | TGTGCCATCGGATCTAGCGGGGGGCGAACTACCGGGGAGCTGTTTTTT
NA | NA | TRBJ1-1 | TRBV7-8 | CASSPRLNTEAFF | TGTGCCAGCAGCCCCCGGTTGAACACTGAAGCTTTCTTT
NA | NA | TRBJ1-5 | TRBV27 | CASSLSRAAYSNQPQHF | TGTGCCAGCAGTTTATCGAGGGCGGCGTATAGCAATCAGCCCCAGCATTTT
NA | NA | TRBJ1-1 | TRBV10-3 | CAISATTDLNTEAFF | TGTGCCATCAGCGCCACGACAGACTTAAACACTGAAGCTTTCTTT
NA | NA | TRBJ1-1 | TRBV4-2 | CASSQDYMNTEAFF | TGTGCCAGCAGCCAAGACTATATGAACACTGAAGCTTTCTTT
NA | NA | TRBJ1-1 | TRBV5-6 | CASSRTARFTEAFF | TGTGCCAGCAGCCGGACAGCGAGGTTCACTGAAGCTTTCTTT